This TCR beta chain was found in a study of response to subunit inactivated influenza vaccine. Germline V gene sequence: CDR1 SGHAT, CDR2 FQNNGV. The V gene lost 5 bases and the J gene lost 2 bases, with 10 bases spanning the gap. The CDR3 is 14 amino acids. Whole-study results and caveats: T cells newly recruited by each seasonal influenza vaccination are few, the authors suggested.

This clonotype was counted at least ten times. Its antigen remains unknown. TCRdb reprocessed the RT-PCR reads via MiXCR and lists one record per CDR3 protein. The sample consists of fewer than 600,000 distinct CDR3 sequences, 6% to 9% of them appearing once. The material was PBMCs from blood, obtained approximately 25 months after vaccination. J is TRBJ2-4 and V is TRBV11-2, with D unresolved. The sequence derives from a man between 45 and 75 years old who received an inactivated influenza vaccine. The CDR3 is CASSPSGSKNIQYF. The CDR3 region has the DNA TGTGCCAGCAGCCCGAGTGGGTCCAAAAACATTCAGTACTTC.